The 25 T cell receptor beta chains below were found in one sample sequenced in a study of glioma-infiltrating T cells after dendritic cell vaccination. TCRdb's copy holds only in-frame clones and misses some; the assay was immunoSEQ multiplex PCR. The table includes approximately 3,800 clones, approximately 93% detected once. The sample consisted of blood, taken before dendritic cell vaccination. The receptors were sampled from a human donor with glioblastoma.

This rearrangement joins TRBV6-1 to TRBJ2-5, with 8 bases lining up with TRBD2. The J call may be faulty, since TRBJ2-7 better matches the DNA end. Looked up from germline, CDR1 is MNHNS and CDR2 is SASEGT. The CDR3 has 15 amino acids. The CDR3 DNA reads TGTGCCAGCAGTGAAGATACGGGAGGGCCCGCCGAGCAGTACTTC. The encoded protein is CASSEDTGGPAEQYF.

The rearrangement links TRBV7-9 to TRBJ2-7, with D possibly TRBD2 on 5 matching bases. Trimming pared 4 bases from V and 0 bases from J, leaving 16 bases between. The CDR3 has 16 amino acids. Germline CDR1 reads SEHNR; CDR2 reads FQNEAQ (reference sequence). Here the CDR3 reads CASSSMVSASSYEQYF. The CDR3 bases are TGTGCCAGCAGCTCTATGGTTAGCGCCAGCTCCTACGAGCAGTACTTC. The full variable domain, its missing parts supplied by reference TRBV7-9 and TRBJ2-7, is DTGVSQNPRHKITKRGQNVTFRCDPISEHNRLYWYRQTLGQGPEFLTYFQNEAQLEKSRLLSDRFSAERPKGSFSTLEIQRTEQGDSAMYLCASSSMVSASSYEQYFGPGTRLTVT.

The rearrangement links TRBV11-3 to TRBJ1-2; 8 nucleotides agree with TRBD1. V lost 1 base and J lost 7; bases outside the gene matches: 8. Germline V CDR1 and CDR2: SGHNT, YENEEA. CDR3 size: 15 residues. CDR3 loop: CASSLGVQGARGYTF. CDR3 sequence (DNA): TGTGCCAGCAGCTTAGGGGTCCAGGGGGCCCGTGGCTACACCTTC.

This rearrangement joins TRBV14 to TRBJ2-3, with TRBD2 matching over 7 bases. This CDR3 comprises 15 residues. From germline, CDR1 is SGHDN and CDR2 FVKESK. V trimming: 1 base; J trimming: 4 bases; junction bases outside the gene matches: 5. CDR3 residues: CASSQGRGRSDTQYF. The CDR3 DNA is TGTGCCAGCAGCCAAGGGCGGGGGAGGTCAGATACGCAGTATTTT. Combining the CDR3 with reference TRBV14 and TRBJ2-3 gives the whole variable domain EAGVTQFPSHSVIEKGQTVTLRCDPISGHDNLYWYRRVMGKEIKFLLHFVKESKQDESGMPNNRFLAERTGGTYSTLKVQPAELEDSGVYFCASSQGRGRSDTQYFGPGTRLTVL.

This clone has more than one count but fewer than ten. The chain's CDR3 is CASSKDISGANVLTF. The CDR3 nucleotides read TGTGCCAGTAGTAAGGACATCTCTGGGGCCAACGTCCTGACTTTC. The chain combines TRBV19 with TRBJ2-6, with D possibly being TRBD1 (5 bases). The CDR3 totals 15 residues. In germline, CDR1 is LNHDA, CDR2 SQIVND (reference sequence). Trimming left V 4 bases short and J 0 bases short, with 7 bases between.

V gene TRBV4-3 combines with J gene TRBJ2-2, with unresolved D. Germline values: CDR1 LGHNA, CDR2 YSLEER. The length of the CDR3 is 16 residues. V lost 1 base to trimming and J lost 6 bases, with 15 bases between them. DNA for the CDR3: TGCGCCAGCAGCCAAGCCGCTGCTCTAGGAGCCGGGGAGCTGTTTTTT. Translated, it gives CASSQAAALGAGELFF.

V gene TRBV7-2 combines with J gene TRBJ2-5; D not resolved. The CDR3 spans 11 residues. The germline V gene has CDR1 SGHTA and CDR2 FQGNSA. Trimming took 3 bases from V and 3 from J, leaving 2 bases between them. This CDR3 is CASSFKETQYF. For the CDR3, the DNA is TGTGCCAGCAGCTTTAAAGAGACCCAGTACTTC.

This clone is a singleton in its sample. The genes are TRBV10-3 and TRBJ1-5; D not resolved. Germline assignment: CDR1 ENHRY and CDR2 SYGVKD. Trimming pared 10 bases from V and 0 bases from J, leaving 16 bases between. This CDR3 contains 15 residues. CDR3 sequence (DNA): TGTGCCAGCCAGTTCGACGGAGATAGCAATCAGCCCCAGCATTTT. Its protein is CASQFDGDSNQPQHF.

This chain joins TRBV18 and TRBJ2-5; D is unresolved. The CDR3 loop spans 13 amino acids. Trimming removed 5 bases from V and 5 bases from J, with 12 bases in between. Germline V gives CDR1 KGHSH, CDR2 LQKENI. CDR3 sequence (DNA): TGTGCCAGCTCAGGTCTATCTTTGGAGACCCAGTACTTC. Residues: CASSGLSLETQYF.

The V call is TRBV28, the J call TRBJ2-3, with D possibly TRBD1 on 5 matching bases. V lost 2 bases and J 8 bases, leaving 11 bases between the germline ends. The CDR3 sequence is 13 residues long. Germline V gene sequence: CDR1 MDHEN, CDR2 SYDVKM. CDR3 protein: CASSLGATGTQYF. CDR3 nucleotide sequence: TGTGCCAGCAGTTTAGGGGCGACTGGTACGCAGTATTTT.

CDR3 DNA sequence: TGTGCCAGCAGCTTAGAGGAGGTAAATGTTAACTCTGGGGCCAACGTCCTGACTTTC. Amino acid sequence: CASSLEEVNVNSGANVLTF. The V call is TRBV13, the J call TRBJ2-6; the D gene is possibly TRBD2 (5 bases). V shed 1 base and J shed 0 bases, with 16 bases lying between them. The CDR3 spans 19 residues. The germline CDR1 and CDR2 sequences are PRHDT and FYEKMQ (reference sequence).

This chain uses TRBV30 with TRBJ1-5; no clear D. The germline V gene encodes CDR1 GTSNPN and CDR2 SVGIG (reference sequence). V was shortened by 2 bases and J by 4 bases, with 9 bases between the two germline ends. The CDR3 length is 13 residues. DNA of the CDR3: TGTGCCTGGAGTTGGCAGGCAAATCAGCCCCAGCATTTT. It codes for CAWSWQANQPQHF.

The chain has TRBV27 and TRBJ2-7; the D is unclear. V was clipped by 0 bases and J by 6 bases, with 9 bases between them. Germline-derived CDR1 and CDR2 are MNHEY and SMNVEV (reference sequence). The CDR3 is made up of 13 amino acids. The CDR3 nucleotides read TGTGCCAGCAGTTTATCGCGACACGGCGAGCAGTACTTC. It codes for CASSLSRHGEQYF.

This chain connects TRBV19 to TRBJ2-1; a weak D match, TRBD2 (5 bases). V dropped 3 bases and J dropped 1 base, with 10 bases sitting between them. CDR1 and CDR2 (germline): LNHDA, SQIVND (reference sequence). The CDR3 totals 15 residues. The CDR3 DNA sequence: TGTGCCAGTAGTATTGGGTCGGGATCCTACAATGAGCAGTTCTTC. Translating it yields CASSIGSGSYNEQFF.

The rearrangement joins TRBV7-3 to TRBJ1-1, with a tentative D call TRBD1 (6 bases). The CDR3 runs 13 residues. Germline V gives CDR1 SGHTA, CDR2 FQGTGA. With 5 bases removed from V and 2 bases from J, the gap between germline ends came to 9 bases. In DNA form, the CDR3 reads TGTGCCAGCAGCCCCGGGACAAACACTGAAGCTTTCTTT. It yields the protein CASSPGTNTEAFF.

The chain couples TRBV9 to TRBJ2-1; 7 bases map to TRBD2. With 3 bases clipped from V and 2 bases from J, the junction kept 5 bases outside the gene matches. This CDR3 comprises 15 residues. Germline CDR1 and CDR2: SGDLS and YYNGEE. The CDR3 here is CASSGLADTYNEQFF. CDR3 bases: TGTGCCAGCAGCGGTCTAGCGGATACCTACAATGAGCAGTTCTTC.

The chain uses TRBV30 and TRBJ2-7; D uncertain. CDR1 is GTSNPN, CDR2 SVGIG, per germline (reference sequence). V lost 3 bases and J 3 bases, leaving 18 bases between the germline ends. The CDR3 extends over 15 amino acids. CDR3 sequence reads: CAWSPTGFADYEQYF. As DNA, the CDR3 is TGTGCCTGGAGCCCAACCGGGTTTGCCGACTACGAGCAGTACTTC.

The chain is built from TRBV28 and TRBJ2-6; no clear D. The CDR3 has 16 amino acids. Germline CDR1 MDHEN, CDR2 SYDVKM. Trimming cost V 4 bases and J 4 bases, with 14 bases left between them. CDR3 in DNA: TGTGCCAGCAGTTCACCTCGACGCGGCGGGGCCAACGTCCTGACTTTC. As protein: CASSSPRRGGANVLTF.

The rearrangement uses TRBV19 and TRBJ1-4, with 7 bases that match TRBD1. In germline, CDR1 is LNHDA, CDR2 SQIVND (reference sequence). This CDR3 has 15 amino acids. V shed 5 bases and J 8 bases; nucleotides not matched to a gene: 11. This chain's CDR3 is CASSPHRGGVEKLFF. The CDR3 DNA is TGTGCCAGTAGTCCCCACAGGGGTGGTGTGGAAAAACTGTTTTTT.

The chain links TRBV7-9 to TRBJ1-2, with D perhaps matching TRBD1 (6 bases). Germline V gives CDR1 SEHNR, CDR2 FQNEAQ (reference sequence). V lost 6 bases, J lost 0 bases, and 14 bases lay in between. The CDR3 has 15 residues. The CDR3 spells CASRSGTQPNYGYTF. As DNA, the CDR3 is TGTGCCAGCAGATCCGGGACACAACCTAACTATGGCTACACCTTC.

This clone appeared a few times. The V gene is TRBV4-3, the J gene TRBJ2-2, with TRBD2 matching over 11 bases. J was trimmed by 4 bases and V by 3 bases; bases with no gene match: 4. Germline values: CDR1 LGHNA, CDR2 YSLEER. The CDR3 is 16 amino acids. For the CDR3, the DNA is TGCGCCAGCAGCCAGCCTCTAGCGGGAGGCACCGGGGAGCTGTTTTTT. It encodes CASSQPLAGGTGELFF.

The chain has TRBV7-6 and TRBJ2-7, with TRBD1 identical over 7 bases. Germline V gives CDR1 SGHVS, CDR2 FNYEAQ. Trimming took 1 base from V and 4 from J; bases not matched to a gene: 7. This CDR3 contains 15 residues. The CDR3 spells CASSLDERGLYEQYF. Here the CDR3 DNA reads TGTGCCAGCAGCTTAGATGAAAGGGGGCTATACGAGCAGTACTTC.

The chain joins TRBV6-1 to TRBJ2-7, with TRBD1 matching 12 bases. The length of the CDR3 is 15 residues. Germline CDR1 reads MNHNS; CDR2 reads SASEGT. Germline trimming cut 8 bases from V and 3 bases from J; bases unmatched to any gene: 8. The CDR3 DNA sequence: TGTGCCAGCGTACCCGGGACAGGGGGCATCTACGAGCAGTACTTC. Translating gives CASVPGTGGIYEQYF.

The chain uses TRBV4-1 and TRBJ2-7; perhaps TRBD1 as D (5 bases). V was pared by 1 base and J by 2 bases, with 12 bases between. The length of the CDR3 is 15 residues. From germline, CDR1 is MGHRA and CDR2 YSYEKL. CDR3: CASSQARAYTYEQYF. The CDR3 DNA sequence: TGCGCCAGCAGCCAAGCCAGGGCCTATACCTACGAGCAGTACTTC.

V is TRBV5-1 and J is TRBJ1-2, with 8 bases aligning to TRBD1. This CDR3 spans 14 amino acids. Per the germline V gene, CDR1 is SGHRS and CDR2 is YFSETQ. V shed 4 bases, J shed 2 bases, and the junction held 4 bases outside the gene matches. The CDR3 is CASSHGQGNYGYTF. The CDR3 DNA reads TGCGCCAGCAGCCATGGACAGGGAAACTATGGCTACACCTTC.